The source of this TCR beta chain is a study of shared clonotypes between healthy human individuals. Germline lookup yields CDR1 MDHEN and CDR2 SYDVKM. The V end lost 5 bases, the J end lost 8 bases, and 9 bases lay between the germline ends. CDR3 length: 11 amino acids. The protocol was immunoSEQ multiplex PCR, while the TCRdb copy is restricted to in-frame clones and leaves out a portion. This sample has around 1.4 million clones, with just under 99% found just once. J is TRBJ1-2 and V is TRBV28; D gene unclear. Material for sequencing was naive CD4+ T cells sorted from blood. Subset here: CD45RA+ positively selected. The receptor's source is a man younger than 45 in good health. CDR3 DNA sequence: TGTGCCAGCAGTCAGGTTCTCGGCTACACCTTC. It translates to CASSQVLGYTF.